A single TCR beta chain is shown here with its context. The data were obtained in a study of tumor-infiltrating lymphocytes in oesophageal squamous cell carcinoma. Germline CDR1 reads SGHDT; CDR2 reads YYEEEE. V lost 0 bases, J lost 2 bases, and 15 bases lay in between. This CDR3 comprises 17 residues. One entry per CDR3 protein, called by TCRdb with MiXCR from the PCR reads. The sample consists of thousands of distinct CDR3 sequences, 14% to 15% of them appearing once. Material for sequencing was esophageal tumor tissue. The clonotype originates from a male donor with esophageal squamous cell carcinoma. The V call is TRBV5-6, the J call TRBJ1-3; unclear D gene. CDR3 nucleotide sequence: TGTGCCAGCAGCTTGGATAGAGCCTACGGGACTGGAAACACCATATATTTT. Its protein is CASSLDRAYGTGNTIYF.